The source of this T cell receptor beta chain is a study of shared clonotypes between healthy human individuals. Method: immunoSEQ multiplex PCR; TCRdb's copy keeps in-frame clones and lacks some. The table records roughly 2,500,000 clones, over 85% of them present only once. Concerning this clone: What it binds is unknown.

Study-level findings and limits: Tissue TCR repertoires likely differ from these blood-only repertoires. In a handful of donors, 4.5% to 5.5% of naive CD4 clonotypes appeared in common. Relative to memory subsets, naive subsets generally showed larger estimated richness.

V gave up 2 bases and J gave up 4 bases; unmatched junction bases: 2. CDR3 length: 14 amino acids. Germline values: CDR1 SGHRS, CDR2 YFSETQ. Participating donors were healthy, HIV-negative adults free of recent acute infections or vaccinations. This receptor was taken from a man between 18 and 35 years old in good health. Some clones in this sample may be carry-over from other donors' samples. Sequencing was carried out using naive CD4+ T cells from PBMCs. The subset denotes: CD45RA+ positively selected. The chain joins TRBV5-1 to TRBJ2-3; 9 nucleotides align to TRBD2. In nucleotides, the CDR3 is TGCGCCAGCAGCTTTATAGCGGGAGCAGATACGCAGTATTTT. The encoded protein is CASSFIAGADTQYF.